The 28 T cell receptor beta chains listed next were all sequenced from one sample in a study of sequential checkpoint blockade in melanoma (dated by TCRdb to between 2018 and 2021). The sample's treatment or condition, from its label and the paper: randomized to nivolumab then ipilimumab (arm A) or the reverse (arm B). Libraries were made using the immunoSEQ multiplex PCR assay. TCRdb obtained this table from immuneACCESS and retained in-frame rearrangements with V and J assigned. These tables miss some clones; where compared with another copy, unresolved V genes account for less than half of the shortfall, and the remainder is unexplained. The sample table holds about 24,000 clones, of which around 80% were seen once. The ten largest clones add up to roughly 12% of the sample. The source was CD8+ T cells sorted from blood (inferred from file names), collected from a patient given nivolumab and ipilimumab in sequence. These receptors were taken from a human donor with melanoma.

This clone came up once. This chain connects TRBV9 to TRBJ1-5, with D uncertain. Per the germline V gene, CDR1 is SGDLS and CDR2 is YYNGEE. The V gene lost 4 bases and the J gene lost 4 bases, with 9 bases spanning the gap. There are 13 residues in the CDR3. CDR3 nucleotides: TGTGCCAGCAGCAATGCAGGAAATCAGCCCCAGCATTTT. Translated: CASSNAGNQPQHF.

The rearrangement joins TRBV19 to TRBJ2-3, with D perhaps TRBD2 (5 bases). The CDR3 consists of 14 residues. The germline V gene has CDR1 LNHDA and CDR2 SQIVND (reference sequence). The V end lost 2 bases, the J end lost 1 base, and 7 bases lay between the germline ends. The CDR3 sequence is CASSINGGTDTQYF. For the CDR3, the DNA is TGTGCCAGTAGTATAAACGGGGGCACAGATACGCAGTATTTT.

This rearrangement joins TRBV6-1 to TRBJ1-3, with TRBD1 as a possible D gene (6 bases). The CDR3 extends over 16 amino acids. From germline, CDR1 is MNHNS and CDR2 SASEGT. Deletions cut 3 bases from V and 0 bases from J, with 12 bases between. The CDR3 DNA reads TGTGCCAGCAGTGACTGGACAGCACCCTCTGGAAACACCATATATTTT. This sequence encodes CASSDWTAPSGNTIYF.

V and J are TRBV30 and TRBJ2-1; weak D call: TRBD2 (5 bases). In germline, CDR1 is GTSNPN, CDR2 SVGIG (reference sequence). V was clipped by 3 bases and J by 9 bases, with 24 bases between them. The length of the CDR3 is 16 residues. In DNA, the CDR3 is TGTGCCTGGAGCCCGGCCCCCGGAATCGGGGATTCTGAGCAGTTCTTC. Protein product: CAWSPAPGIGDSEQFF.

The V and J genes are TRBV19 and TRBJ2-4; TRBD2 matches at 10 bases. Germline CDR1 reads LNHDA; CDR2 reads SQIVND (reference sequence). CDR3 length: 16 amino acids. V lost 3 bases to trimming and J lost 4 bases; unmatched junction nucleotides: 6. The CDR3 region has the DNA TGTGCCAGTAGTATTCGGACTAGCGGTACTAAAAACATTCAGTACTTC. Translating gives CASSIRTSGTKNIQYF.

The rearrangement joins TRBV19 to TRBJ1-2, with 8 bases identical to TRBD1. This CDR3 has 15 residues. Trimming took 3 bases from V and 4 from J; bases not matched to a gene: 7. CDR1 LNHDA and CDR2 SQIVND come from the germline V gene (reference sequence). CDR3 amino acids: CASSMGQVETYGYTF. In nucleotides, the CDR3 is TGTGCCAGTAGTATGGGACAGGTTGAGACCTATGGCTACACCTTC.

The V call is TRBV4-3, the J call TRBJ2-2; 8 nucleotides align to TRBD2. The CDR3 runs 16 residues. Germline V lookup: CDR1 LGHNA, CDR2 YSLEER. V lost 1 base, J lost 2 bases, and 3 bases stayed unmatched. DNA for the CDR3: TGCGCCAGCAGCCAAGCGGGGGGGAGAAACACCGGGGAGCTGTTTTTT. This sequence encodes CASSQAGGRNTGELFF.

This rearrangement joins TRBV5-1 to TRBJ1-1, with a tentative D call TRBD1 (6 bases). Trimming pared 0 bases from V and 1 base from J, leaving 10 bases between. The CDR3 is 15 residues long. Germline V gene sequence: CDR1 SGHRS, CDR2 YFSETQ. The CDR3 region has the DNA TGCGCCAGCAGCTTGGGGGGGCAGAGGAACACTGAAGCTTTCTTT. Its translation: CASSLGGQRNTEAFF.

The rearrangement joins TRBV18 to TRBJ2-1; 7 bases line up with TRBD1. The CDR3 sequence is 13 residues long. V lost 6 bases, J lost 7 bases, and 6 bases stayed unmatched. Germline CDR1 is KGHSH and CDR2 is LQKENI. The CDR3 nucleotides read TGTGCCAGCTCGCCCAGACAGGGAAATGAGCAGTTCTTC. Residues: CASSPRQGNEQFF.

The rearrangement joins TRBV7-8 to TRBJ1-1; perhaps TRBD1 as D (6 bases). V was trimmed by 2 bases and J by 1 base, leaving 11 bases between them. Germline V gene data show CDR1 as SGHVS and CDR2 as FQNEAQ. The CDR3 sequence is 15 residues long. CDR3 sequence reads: CASSLWGHPNTEAFF. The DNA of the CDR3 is TGTGCCAGCAGCTTATGGGGACACCCGAACACTGAAGCTTTCTTT.

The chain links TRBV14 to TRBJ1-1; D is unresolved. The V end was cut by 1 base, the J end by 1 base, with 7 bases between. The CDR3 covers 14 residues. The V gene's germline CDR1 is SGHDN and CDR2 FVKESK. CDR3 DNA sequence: TGTGCCAGCAGCCAAGTCCACTCGAACACTGAAGCTTTCTTT. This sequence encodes CASSQVHSNTEAFF.

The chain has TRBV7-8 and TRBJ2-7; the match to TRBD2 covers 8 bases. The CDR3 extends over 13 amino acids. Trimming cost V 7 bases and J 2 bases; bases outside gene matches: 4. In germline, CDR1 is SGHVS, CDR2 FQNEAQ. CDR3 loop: CASNQRETYEQYF. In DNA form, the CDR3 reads TGTGCCAGCAATCAGCGGGAGACCTACGAGCAGTACTTC. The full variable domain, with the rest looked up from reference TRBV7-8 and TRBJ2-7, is GAGVSQSPRYKVAKRGQDVALRCDPISGHVSLFWYQQALGQGPEFLTYFQNEAQLDKSGLPSDRFFAERPEGSVSTLKIQRTQQEDSAVYLCASNQRETYEQYFGPGTRLTVT.

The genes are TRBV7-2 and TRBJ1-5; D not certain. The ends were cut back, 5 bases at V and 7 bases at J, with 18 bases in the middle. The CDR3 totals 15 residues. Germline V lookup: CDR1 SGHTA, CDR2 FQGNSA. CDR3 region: CASSPRVGGRQPQHF. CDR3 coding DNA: TGTGCCAGCAGCCCCAGAGTAGGAGGTAGACAGCCCCAGCATTTT.

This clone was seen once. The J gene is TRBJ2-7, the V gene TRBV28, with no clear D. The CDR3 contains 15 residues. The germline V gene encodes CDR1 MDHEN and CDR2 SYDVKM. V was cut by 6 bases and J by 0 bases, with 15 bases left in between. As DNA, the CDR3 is TGTGCCAGCAGCCTCCCGGCGCAGCGCTCCTACGAGCAGTACTTC. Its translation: CASSLPAQRSYEQYF.

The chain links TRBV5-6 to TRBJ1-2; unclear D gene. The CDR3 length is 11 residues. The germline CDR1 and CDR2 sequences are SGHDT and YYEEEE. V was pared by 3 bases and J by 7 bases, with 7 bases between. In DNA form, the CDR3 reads TGTGCCAGCAGCTCAGATATTGGCTACACCTTC. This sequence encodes CASSSDIGYTF.

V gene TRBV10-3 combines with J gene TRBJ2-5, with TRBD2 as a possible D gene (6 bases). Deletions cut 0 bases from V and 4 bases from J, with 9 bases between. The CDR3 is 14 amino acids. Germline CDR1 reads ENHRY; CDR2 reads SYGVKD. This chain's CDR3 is CAISESNGRETQYF. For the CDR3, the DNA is TGTGCCATCAGTGAGTCGAACGGGAGAGAGACCCAGTACTTC.

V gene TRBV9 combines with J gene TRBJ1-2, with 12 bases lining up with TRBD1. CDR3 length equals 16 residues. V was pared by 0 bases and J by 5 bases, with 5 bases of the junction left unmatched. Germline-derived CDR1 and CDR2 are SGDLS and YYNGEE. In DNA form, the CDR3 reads TGTGCCAGCAGCGTAGACCCGGGACAGGGGGCGTATGGCTACACCTTC. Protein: CASSVDPGQGAYGYTF. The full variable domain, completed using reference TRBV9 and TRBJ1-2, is DSGVTQTPKHLITATGQRVTLRCSPRSGDLSVYWYQQSLDQGLQFLIQYYNGEERAKGNILERFSAQQFPDLHSELNLSSLELGDSALYFCASSVDPGQGAYGYTFGSGTRLTVV.

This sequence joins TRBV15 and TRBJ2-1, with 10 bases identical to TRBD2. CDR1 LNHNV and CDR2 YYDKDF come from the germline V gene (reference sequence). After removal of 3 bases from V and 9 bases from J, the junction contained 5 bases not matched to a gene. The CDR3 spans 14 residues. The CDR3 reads CATSRVAGGSEQFF. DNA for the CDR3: TGTGCCACCAGCAGGGTAGCGGGAGGAAGTGAGCAGTTCTTC.

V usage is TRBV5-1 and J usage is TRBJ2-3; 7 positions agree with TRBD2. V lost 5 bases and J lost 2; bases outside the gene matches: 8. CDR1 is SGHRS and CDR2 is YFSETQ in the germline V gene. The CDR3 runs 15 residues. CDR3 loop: CASRSGLADTDTQYF. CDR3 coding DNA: TGCGCCAGCAGAAGCGGGCTAGCGGACACAGATACGCAGTATTTT.

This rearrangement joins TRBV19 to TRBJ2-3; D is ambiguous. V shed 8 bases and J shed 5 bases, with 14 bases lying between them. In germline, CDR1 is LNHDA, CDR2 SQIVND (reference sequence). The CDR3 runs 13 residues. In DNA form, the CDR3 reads TGTGCCAGTGGTTCCAGGTCAGGAGATACGCAGTATTTT. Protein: CASGSRSGDTQYF.

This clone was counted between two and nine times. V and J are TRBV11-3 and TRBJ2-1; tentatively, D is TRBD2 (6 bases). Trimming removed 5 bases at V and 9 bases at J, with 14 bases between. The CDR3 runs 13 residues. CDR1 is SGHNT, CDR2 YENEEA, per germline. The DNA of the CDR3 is TGTGCCAGCAGCGTACCGGGGAGGAGTGAGCAGTTCTTC. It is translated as CASSVPGRSEQFF.

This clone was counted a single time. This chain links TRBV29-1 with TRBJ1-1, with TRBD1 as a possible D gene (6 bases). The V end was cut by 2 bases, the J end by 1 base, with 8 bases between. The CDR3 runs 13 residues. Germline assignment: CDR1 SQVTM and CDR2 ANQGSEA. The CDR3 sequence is CSVERGSNTEAFF. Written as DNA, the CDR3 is TGCAGCGTTGAAAGGGGGTCGAACACTGAAGCTTTCTTT. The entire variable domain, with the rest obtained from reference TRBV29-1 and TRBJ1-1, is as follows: SAVISQKPSRDICQRGTSLTIQCQVDSQVTMMFWYRQQPGQSLTLIATANQGSEATYESGFVIDKFPISRPNLTFSTLTVSNMSPEDSSIYLCSVERGSNTEAFFGQGTRLTVV.

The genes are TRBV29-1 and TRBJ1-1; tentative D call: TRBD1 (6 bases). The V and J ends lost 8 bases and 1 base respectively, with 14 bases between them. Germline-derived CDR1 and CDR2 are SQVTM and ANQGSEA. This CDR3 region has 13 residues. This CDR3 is CSFTGLSNTEAFF. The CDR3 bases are TGCAGCTTTACAGGGCTATCGAACACTGAAGCTTTCTTT.

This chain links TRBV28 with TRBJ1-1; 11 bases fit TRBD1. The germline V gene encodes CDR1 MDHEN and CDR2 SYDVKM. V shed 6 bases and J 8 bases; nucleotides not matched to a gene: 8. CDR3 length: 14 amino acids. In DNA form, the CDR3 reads TGTGCCAGCAGATCCTCCGGGACAGGGGGAGAAGCTTTCTTT. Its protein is CASRSSGTGGEAFF.

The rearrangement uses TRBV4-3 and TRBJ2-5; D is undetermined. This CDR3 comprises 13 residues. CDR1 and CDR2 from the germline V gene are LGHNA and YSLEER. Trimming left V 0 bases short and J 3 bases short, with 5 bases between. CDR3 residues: CASSQDREETQYF. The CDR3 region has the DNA TGCGCCAGCAGCCAAGATCGCGAAGAGACCCAGTACTTC.

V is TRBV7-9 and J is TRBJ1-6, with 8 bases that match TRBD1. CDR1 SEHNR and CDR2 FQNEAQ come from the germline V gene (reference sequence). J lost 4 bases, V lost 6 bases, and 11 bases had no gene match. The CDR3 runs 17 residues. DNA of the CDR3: TGTGCCAGCAGTTCGGGACAGGAGAAGCCTTATAATTCACCCCTCCACTTT. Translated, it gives CASSSGQEKPYNSPLHF. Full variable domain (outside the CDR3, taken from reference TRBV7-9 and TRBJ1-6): DTGVSQNPRHKITKRGQNVTFRCDPISEHNRLYWYRQTLGQGPEFLTYFQNEAQLEKSRLLSDRFSAERPKGSFSTLEIQRTEQGDSAMYLCASSSGQEKPYNSPLHFGNGTRLTVT.

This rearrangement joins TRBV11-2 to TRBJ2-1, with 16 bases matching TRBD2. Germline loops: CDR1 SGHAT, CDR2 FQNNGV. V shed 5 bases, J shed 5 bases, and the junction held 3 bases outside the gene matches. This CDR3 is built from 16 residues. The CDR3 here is CASSKGLAGGDNEQFF. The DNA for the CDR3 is TGTGCCAGCAGCAAGGGACTAGCGGGAGGGGACAATGAGCAGTTCTTC.

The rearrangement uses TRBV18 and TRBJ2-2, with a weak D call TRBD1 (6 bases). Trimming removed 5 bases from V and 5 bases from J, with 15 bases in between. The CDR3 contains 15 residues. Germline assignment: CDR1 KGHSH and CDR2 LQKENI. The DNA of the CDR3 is TGTGCCAGCTCATCAGGACAGACTACTACCGGGGAGCTGTTTTTT. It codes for CASSSGQTTTGELFF. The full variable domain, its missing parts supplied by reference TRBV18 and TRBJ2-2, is NAGVMQNPRHLVRRRGQEARLRCSPMKGHSHVYWYRQLPEEGLKFMVYLQKENIIDESGMPKERFSAEFPKEGPSILRIQQVVRGDSAAYFCASSSGQTTTGELFFGEGSRLTVL.